This is a list of T cell receptor beta chains from one sample in a study of graft-versus-host responses after intestinal transplantation. Antigens for these TCRs are unknown. Assay used: immunoSEQ multiplex PCR; TCRdb lists only in-frame clones, some missing. There are about 100,000 clones in the sample; roughly nine tenths occur only once, and around 1% lies in the top ten. Sample: unstimulated CD4+ T cells sorted from spleen or lymph node cells, taken before transplant. The receptor source for this set is a human donor who was the organ donor for an intestinal transplant. Both conserved end residues are part of each CDR3. A D gene is named only where the DNA matches it firmly. A clone size is listed for some rows: how often the clone was seen (once, few, many), or a class if it is expanded.

D	V	size	J	DNA	CDR3
NA	TRBV28	NA	TRBJ2-2	TGTGCCAGCAGTTTAACGAAATCCTTGGAGCTAACCGGGGAGCTGTTTTTT	CASSLTKSLELTGELFF
TRBD1	TRBV6-5	NA	TRBJ2-7	TGTGCCAGCAGCATTCAACAGGGGGCCCTCGAGCAGTACTTC	CASSIQQGALEQYF
NA	TRBV27	NA	TRBJ1-2	TGTGCCAGCAGCCCTCTGGATAGGTCGGGCTATGGCTACACCTTC	CASSPLDRSGYGYTF
TRBD1	TRBV5-4	NA	TRBJ2-3	TGTGCCAGCAGCCCACCCAGGGGACAGGGGGCGTCCGATACGCAGTATTTT	CASSPPRGQGASDTQYF
TRBD1	TRBV29-1	NA	TRBJ1-1	TGCAGCGTCACAGGGGTGGTGGGGGCCACTGAAGCTTTCTTT	CSVTGVVGATEAFF
NA	TRBV4-1	NA	TRBJ2-7	TGCGCCAGCAGCCCCTCTCAGGGCGTACCTTCCTACGAGCAGTACTTC	CASSPSQGVPSYEQYF
TRBD1	TRBV18	NA	TRBJ2-5	TGTGCCAGCTCACCACAAGCCAGGGGGCTTGAGACCCAGTACTTC	CASSPQARGLETQYF
NA	TRBV11-1	NA	TRBJ2-7	TGTGCCAGCAGCTTAGGTTCCCAGGGTATCTACGAGCAGTACTTC	CASSLGSQGIYEQYF
NA	TRBV19	NA	TRBJ1-2	TGTGCCAGTGGGCTGTCAGTCTATGGCTACACCTTC	CASGLSVYGYTF
NA	TRBV28	NA	TRBJ2-5	TGTGCCACTCGTAGCGGTGGGGTAGAGACCCAGTACTTC	CATRSGGVETQYF
TRBD1	TRBV6-5	NA	TRBJ1-1	TGTGCCAGCACTCCGGACAGGATTAACACTGAAGCTTTCTTT	CASTPDRINTEAFF
NA	TRBV28	NA	TRBJ1-3	TGTGCCAGCAGTCCGAAGGACCCGTACTCTGGAAACACCATATATTTT	CASSPKDPYSGNTIYF
TRBD2	TRBV5-6	NA	TRBJ2-5	TGTGCCAGCAGCTTGTTCGGGGGGACTCAAGAGACCCAGTACTTC	CASSLFGGTQETQYF
TRBD2	TRBV19	NA	TRBJ2-7	TGTGCCAGTAGTGCATCAAGCGGGGGCTACGAGCAGTACTTC	CASSASSGGYEQYF
TRBD1	TRBV5-1	NA	TRBJ1-6	TGCGCCAGCAGCTTGGAGGGACAGGGGAATTCACCCCTCCACTTT	CASSLEGQGNSPLHF
NA	TRBV9	once	TRBJ2-6	TGTGCCAGCAGTTTAAGGGGTAACTCTGGGGCCAACGTCCTGACTTTC	CASSLRGNSGANVLTF
NA	TRBV13	NA	TRBJ2-3	TGTGCCAGCAGCCCCGCCAGCACAGATACGCAGTATTTT	CASSPASTDTQYF
TRBD1	TRBV6-1	NA	TRBJ1-1	TGTGCCAGCTTCCCAACAGGGGAAGGGTACAGTGAAGCTTTCTTT	CASFPTGEGYSEAFF
TRBD1	TRBV2	NA	TRBJ1-2	TGTGCCAGCAGTGAAGAAATGGGGACAGGGAGTGGCTACACCTTC	CASSEEMGTGSGYTF
NA	TRBV29-1	NA	TRBJ2-7	TGCAGCGTGGGCGGACGGCTCTCCTACGAGCAGTACTTC	CSVGGRLSYEQYF
NA	TRBV4-1	few	TRBJ1-1	TGCGCCAGCAGCCAAGGACGAACAGGCGCTTTGAACACTGAAGCTTTCTTT	CASSQGRTGALNTEAFF
NA	TRBV28	NA	TRBJ1-2	TGTGCCAGCAGTTTATACAACTTTGGCTACACCTTC	CASSLYNFGYTF
NA	TRBV18	NA	TRBJ2-7	TGTGCCAGCTCTCTCGGACAGATCTACGAGCAGTACTTC	CASSLGQIYEQYF
NA	TRBV19	NA	TRBJ2-5	TGTGCCAGTAGTTACCTGGAGACCCAGTACTTC	CASSYLETQYF
NA	TRBV7-3	NA	TRBJ2-3	TGTGCCAGCAGCTTGACAGGGGCTGGACTAGCTAGCACAGATACGCAGTATTTT	CASSLTGAGLASTDTQYF
NA	TRBV11-2	NA	TRBJ2-2	TGTGCCAGCAGCCGGTCAGGGGTCAGAGAAAACACCGGGGAGCTGTTTTTT	CASSRSGVRENTGELFF
NA	TRBV11-1	NA	TRBJ2-5	TGTGCCTCTGAAGGGGGACAAGAGACCCAGTACTTC	CASEGGQETQYF
NA	TRBV5-1	NA	TRBJ1-1	TGCGCCAGCAGCGCCCAACCTGGGAACACTGAAGCTTTCTTT	CASSAQPGNTEAFF
TRBD1	TRBV10-3	few	TRBJ2-7	TGTGCCATCAGACCGGGACAGGGTACCTACGAGCAGTACTTC	CAIRPGQGTYEQYF
NA	TRBV20-1	NA	TRBJ2-7	TGCAGTGCCCCAGGCAGATACGAGCAGTACTTC	CSAPGRYEQYF
NA	TRBV9	NA	TRBJ2-5	TGTGCCAGCAGCTACACTCCAGGGACTCAAGAGACCCAGTACTTC	CASSYTPGTQETQYF
NA	TRBV18	once	TRBJ2-2	TGTGCCAGCTCACGCACCGGGACAGCGGGCACCGGGGAGCTGTTTTTT	CASSRTGTAGTGELFF
NA	TRBV4-3	few	TRBJ2-5	TGCGCCAGCAGCCAAGACCCATTAGGCAACCAAGAGACCCAGTACTTC	CASSQDPLGNQETQYF
NA	TRBV5-6	NA	TRBJ1-3	TGTGCCAGCAGCGGGAACAGGGGAAACACCATATATTTT	CASSGNRGNTIYF
NA	TRBV6-5	few	TRBJ1-4	TGTGCCAGCACCACCAACACAGGCAGGCGTGAAAAACTGTTTTTT	CASTTNTGRREKLFF
NA	TRBV7-9	NA	TRBJ1-6	TGTGCCAGCAGCTTAGCCGGTGGCGGGCCTCAATCACCCCTCCACTTT	CASSLAGGGPQSPLHF
NA	TRBV2	NA	TRBJ1-5	TGTGCCAGCACCGGGGGCAATCAGCCCCAGCATTTT	CASTGGNQPQHF
NA	TRBV10-3	NA	TRBJ2-3	TGTGCCATCAGTGAGGGTTTAGATGTGGCAGATACGCAGTATTTT	CAISEGLDVADTQYF
NA	TRBV4-1	NA	TRBJ1-5	TGCGCCAGCAGTCAAGGGCAACAAGCTAATCAGCCCCAGCATTTT	CASSQGQQANQPQHF
TRBD1	TRBV9	once	TRBJ2-1	TGTGCCAGCAGCCCCGGACAGGGTTCCTACAATGAGCAGTTCTTC	CASSPGQGSYNEQFF
NA	TRBV28	NA	TRBJ2-5	TGTGCCACCAGCCTAGCGAAGACCCAGTACTTC	CATSLAKTQYF
NA	TRBV2	NA	TRBJ2-5	TGTGCCAGCAATGTAGGCGGAGAGACCCAGTACTTC	CASNVGGETQYF
NA	TRBV18	NA	TRBJ1-6	TGTGCCAGCTCACCACCGTATCCCAGGGGTTTTTCACCCCTCCACTTT	CASSPPYPRGFSPLHF
NA	TRBV7-3	NA	TRBJ1-5	TGTGCCAGCAGCTTAGAGAGTAGCAATCAGCCCCAGCATTTT	CASSLESSNQPQHF
TRBD1	TRBV6-1	NA	TRBJ1-4	TGTGCCAGCAGTCCAGGGGGAACCAATGAAAAACTGTTTTTT	CASSPGGTNEKLFF
TRBD1	TRBV5-6	NA	TRBJ1-5	TGTGCCAGCAGCCTGTCTACAGGGGGAGGTCAGCCCCAGCATTTT	CASSLSTGGGQPQHF
NA	TRBV6-1	NA	TRBJ2-3	TGTGCCAGCAAGGATGGTTCAGATACGCAGTATTTT	CASKDGSDTQYF
NA	TRBV11-2	few	TRBJ2-1	TGTGCCAGCAGCTTAGATCCAGGCAGGGGCAATGAGCAGTTCTTC	CASSLDPGRGNEQFF
NA	TRBV10-3	NA	TRBJ1-2	TGTGCCATCAGTGGAACAGGGAATAGCTATGGCTACACCTTC	CAISGTGNSYGYTF
NA	TRBV28	NA	TRBJ1-5	TGTGCCAGCAGTTTGGCTGTTAGTAACAATCAGCCCCAGCATTTT	CASSLAVSNNQPQHF
NA	TRBV7-8	NA	TRBJ1-5	TGTGCCAGCAGCTTAACAGGACAGTTGTCTAGCCGAAGTAGCAATCAGCCCCAGCATTTT	CASSLTGQLSSRSSNQPQHF
NA	TRBV2	NA	TRBJ1-6	TGTGCCAGCAACGGGATCTATAATTCACCCCTCCACTTT	CASNGIYNSPLHF
NA	TRBV11-2	NA	TRBJ1-2	TGTGCCAGCAGCTTACCGGGGGTCAATGGCTACACCTTC	CASSLPGVNGYTF
NA	TRBV29-1	NA	TRBJ2-1	TGCAGCGTTGACCCACCCCCCCGGGGCGGTGAGCAGTTCTTC	CSVDPPPRGGEQFF
NA	TRBV5-1	NA	TRBJ1-6	TGCGCCAGCAGCGGTGAATATAATTCACCCCTCCACTTT	CASSGEYNSPLHF
NA	TRBV5-1	NA	TRBJ1-1	TGCGCCAGCAGCTTGGCAGGGATGAACACTGAAGCTTTCTTT	CASSLAGMNTEAFF
NA	TRBV6-5	NA	TRBJ2-7	TGTGCCAGCAGTCCCGTCCCGAGACATGTCTACGAGCAGTACTTC	CASSPVPRHVYEQYF
NA	TRBV7-6	NA	TRBJ2-7	TGTGCCAGCAGCTTAGCGGCGGGAAACCTGGGCTACGAGCAGTACTTC	CASSLAAGNLGYEQYF
NA	TRBV5-1	NA	TRBJ2-1	TGCGCCAGCAGCCGCGCGACCATTCAGAGCTCCTACAATGAGCAGTTCTTC	CASSRATIQSSYNEQFF